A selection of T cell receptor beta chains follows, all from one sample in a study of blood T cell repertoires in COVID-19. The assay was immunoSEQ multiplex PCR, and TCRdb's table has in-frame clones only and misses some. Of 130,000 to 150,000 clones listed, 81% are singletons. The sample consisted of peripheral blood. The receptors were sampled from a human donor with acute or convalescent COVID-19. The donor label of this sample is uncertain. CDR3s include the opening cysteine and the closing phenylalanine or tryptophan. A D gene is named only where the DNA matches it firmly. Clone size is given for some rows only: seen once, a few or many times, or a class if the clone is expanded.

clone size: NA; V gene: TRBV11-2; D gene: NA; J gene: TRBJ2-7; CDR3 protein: CASSLALRQVELIPYEQYF; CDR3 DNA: TGTGCCAGCAGCTTAGCCCTCCGACAGGTCGAACTCATTCCCTACGAGCAGTACTTC
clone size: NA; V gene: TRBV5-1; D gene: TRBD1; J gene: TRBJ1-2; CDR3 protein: CASSPGVTGGFYGYTF; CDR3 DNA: TGCGCCAGCAGCCCGGGGGTTACAGGGGGCTTCTATGGCTACACCTTC
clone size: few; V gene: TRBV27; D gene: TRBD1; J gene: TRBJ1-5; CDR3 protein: CASSGGTGGARGNQPQHF; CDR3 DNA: TGTGCCAGCAGTGGAGGGACAGGGGGCGCGAGGGGCAATCAGCCCCAGCATTTT
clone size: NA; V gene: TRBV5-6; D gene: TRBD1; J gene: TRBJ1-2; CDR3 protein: CASSPGTGVGYTF; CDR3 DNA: TGTGCCAGCAGCCCCGGGACAGGGGTCGGCTACACCTTC
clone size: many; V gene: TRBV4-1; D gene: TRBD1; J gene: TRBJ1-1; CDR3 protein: CASSADWGQGNTEAFF; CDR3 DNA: TGCGCCAGCAGCGCCGATTGGGGACAGGGGAACACTGAAGCTTTCTTT
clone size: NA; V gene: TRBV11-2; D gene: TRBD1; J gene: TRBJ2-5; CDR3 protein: CASSPRQGTGETQYF; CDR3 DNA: TGTGCCAGCAGCCCACGACAGGGAACAGGAGAGACCCAGTACTTC
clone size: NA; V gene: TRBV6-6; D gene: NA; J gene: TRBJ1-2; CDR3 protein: CASSRESGTNYGYTF; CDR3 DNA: TGTGCCAGCAGCCGAGAGTCAGGGACAAACTATGGCTACACCTTC
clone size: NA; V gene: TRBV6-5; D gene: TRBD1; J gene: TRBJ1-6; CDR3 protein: CASSYRQGPSSPLHF; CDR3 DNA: TGTGCCAGCAGTTACAGACAGGGCCCCAGCTCACCCCTCCACTTT
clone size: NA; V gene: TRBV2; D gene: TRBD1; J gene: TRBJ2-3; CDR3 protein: CASSSGQGGRSDTQYF; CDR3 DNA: TGTGCCAGCAGTTCCGGACAGGGAGGACGGTCAGATACGCAGTATTTT
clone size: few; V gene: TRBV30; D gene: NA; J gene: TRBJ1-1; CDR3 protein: CAWERSNTEAFF; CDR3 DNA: TGTGCCTGGGAACGTAGCAACACTGAAGCTTTCTTT
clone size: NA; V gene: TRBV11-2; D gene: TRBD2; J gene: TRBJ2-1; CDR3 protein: CASSLGSSGGYNEQFF; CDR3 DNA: TGTGCCAGCAGCTTAGGCTCTAGCGGGGGTTACAATGAGCAGTTCTTC
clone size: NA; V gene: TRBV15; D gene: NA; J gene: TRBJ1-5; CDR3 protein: CATSRENRAAQPQHF; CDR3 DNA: TGTGCCACCAGCAGAGAGAACAGGGCGGCTCAGCCCCAGCATTTT
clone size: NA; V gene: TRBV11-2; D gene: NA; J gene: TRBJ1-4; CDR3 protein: CASSLGINTLDEKLFF; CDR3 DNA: TGTGCCAGCAGCTTAGGTATCAACACCCTCGATGAAAAACTGTTTTTT
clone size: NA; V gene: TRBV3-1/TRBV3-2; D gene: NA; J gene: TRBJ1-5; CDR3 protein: CASSQGRQPQHF; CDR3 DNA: TGTGCCAGCAGCCAAGGTCGGCAGCCCCAGCATTTT
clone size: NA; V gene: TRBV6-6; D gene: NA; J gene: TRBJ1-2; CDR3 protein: CASSYSPAGHGYTF; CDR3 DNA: TGTGCCAGCAGTTACTCGCCTGCGGGGCATGGCTACACCTTC
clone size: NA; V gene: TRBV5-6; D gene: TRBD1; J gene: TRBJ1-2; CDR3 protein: CASALPGGGKGYTF; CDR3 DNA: TGTGCCAGCGCCCTTCCAGGGGGCGGGAAGGGCTACACCTTC
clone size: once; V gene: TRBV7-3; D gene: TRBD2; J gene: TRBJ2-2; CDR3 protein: CASSPGLAGSNTGELFF; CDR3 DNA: TGTGCCAGCAGCCCCGGACTAGCGGGGTCGAACACCGGGGAGCTGTTTTTT
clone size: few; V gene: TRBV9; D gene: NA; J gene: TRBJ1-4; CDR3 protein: CASSPYGGEKLFF; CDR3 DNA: TGTGCCAGCAGCCCCTACGGGGGGGAAAAACTGTTTTTT
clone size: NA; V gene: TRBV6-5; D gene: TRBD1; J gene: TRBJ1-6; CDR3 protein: CASGGTGDNSPLHF; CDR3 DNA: TGTGCCAGCGGCGGGACAGGTGACAATTCACCCCTCCACTTT
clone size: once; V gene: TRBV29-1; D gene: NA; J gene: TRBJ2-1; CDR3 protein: CSVRTVDYNEQFF; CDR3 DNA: TGCAGCGTTAGGACAGTTGATTACAATGAGCAGTTCTTC
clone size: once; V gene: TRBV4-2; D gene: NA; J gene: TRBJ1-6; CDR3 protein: CASSPGLTGAYNSPLHF; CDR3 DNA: TGTGCCAGCAGCCCGGGACTCACGGGGGCCTATAATTCACCCCTCCACTTT
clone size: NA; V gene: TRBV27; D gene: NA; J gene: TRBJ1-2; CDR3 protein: CASRGGIYGYTF; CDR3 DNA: TGTGCCAGCAGGGGGGGTATCTATGGCTACACCTTC
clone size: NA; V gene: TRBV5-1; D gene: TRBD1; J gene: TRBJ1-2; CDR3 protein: CASSQGAVYGYTF; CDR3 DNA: TGCGCCAGCAGTCAGGGGGCGGTCTATGGCTACACCTTC
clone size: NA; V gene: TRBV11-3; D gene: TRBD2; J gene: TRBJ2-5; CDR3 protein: CASTPRTSGGKETQYF; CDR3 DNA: TGTGCCAGCACCCCACGGACTAGCGGGGGGAAAGAGACCCAGTACTTC
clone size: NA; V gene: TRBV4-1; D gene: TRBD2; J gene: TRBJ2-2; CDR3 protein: CASSWGGTGELFF; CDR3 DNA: TGCGCCAGCAGCTGGGGGGGCACCGGGGAGCTGTTTTTT
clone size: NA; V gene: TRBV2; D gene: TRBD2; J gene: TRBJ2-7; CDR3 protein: CASRTAGVIYEQYF; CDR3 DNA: TGTGCCAGCAGGACGGCGGGGGTTATCTACGAGCAGTACTTC
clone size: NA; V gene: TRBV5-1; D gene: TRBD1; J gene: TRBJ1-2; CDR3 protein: CASSLGTGGAYGYTF; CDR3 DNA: TGCGCCAGCAGCTTGGGGACAGGGGGCGCGTATGGCTACACCTTC
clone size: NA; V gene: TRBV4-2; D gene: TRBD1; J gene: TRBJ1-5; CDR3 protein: CASRPGTGFNQPQHF; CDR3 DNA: TGTGCCAGCAGGCCCGGGACAGGTTTCAATCAGCCCCAGCATTTT
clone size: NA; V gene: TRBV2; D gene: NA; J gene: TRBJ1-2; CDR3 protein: CASSPQGRSGYTF; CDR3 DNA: TGTGCCAGCAGTCCCCAAGGGAGGAGCGGCTACACCTTC
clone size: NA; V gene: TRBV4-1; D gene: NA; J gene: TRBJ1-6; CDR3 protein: CASSPIGRLNNSPLHF; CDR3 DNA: TGCGCCAGCAGCCCCATAGGGAGACTGAATAATTCACCCCTCCACTTT
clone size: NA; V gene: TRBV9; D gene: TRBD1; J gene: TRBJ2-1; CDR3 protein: CASSATGGFDNEQFF; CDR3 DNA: TGTGCCAGCAGCGCAACAGGGGGCTTTGACAATGAGCAGTTCTTC
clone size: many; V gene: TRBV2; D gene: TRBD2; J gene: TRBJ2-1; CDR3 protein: CASNPSGSYNEQFF; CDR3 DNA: TGTGCCAGCAATCCTAGCGGCTCCTACAATGAGCAGTTCTTC
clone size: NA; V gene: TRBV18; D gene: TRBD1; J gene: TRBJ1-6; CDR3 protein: CASSPTDRDSPLHF; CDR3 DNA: TGTGCCAGCTCACCTACGGACAGGGACTCACCCCTCCACTTT
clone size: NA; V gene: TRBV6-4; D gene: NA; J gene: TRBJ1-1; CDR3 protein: CASRGGGKNTEAFF; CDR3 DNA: TGTGCCAGCCGGGGAGGGGGAAAGAACACTGAAGCTTTCTTT
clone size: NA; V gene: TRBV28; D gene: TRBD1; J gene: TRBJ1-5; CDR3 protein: CASSLLGGAQPQHF; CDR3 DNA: TGTGCCAGCAGTTTATTAGGGGGCGCACAGCCCCAGCATTTT
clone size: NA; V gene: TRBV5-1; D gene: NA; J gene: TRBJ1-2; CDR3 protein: CASTERESDGYTF; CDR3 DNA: TGCGCCAGCACCGAAAGGGAGAGTGATGGCTACACCTTC
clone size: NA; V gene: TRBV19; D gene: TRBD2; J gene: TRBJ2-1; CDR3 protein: CASSSLTSGGANEQFF; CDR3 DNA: TGTGCCAGTAGTAGCCTTACTAGCGGGGGGGCCAATGAGCAGTTCTTC
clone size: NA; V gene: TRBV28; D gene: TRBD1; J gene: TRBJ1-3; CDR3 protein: CASSTGTGAGNTIYF; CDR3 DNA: TGTGCCAGCAGCACCGGGACAGGTGCTGGAAACACCATATATTTT
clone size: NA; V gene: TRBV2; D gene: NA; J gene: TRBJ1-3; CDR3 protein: CASSARDATGNTIYF; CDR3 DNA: TGTGCCAGCAGTGCCCGGGATGCTACGGGAAACACCATATATTTT
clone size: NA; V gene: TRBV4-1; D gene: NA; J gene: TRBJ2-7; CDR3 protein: CASSFRESSYEQYF; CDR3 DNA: TGCGCCAGCAGCTTCCGAGAATCCTCCTACGAGCAGTACTTC
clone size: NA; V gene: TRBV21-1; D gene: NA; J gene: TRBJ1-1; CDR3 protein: CASSKEGGPYSMNTEAFF; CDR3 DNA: TGTGCCAGCAGCAAGGAAGGGGGCCCCTACTCAATGAACACTGAAGCTTTCTTT
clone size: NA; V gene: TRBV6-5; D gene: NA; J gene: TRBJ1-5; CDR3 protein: CASSYSSGSNQPQHF; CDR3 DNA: TGTGCCAGCAGTTACTCGAGCGGAAGCAATCAGCCCCAGCATTTT
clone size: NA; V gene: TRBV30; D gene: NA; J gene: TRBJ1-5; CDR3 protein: CAWSAFGQPQHF; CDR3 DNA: TGTGCCTGGAGTGCCTTCGGTCAGCCCCAGCATTTT
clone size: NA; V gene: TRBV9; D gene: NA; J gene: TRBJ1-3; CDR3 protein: CASSPRQSSGNTIYF; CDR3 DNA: TGTGCCAGCAGCCCCCGACAGTCCTCTGGAAACACCATATATTTT
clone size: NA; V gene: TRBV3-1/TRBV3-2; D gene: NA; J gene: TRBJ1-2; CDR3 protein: CASSRGGDNYGYTF; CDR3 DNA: TGTGCCAGCAGCCGAGGAGGTGATAACTATGGCTACACCTTC
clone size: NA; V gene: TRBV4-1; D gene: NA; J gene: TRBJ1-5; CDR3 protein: CASSPLQGKNQPQHF; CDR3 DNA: TGCGCCAGCAGCCCCCTGCAGGGGAAGAATCAGCCCCAGCATTTT
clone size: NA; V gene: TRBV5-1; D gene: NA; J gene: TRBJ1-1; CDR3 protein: CASSSPGLTEAFF; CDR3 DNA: TGCGCCAGCAGCTCCCCAGGGCTAACTGAAGCTTTCTTT
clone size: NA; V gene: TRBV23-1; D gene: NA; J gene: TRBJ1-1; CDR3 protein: CASSQSGSENTEAFF; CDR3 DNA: TGCGCCAGCAGTCAATCAGGTAGCGAGAACACTGAAGCTTTCTTT
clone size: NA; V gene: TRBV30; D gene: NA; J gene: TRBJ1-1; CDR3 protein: CAWSGHRNTEAFF; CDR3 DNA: TGTGCCTGGAGTGGACATAGGAACACTGAAGCTTTCTTT
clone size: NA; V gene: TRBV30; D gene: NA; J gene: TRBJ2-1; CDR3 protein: CAWRRGTPYNEQFF; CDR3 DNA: TGTGCCTGGAGACGGGGGACTCCCTACAATGAGCAGTTCTTC
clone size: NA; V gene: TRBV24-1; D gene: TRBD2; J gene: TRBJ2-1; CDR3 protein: CATSDRTSGGIEQFF; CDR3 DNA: TGTGCCACCAGTGACAGGACTAGCGGGGGGATTGAGCAGTTCTTC
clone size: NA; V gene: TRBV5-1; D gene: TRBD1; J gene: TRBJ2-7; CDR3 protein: CASSLNPSGQGYEQYF; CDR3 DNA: TGCGCCAGCAGCTTGAATCCCTCCGGACAGGGTTACGAGCAGTACTTC
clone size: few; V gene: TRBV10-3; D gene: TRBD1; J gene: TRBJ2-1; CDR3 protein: CAIRGQGANEQFF; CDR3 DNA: TGTGCCATCCGGGGACAGGGGGCGAATGAGCAGTTCTTC
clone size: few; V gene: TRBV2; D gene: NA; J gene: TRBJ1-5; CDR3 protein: CASSETDYSNQPQHF; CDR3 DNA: TGTGCCAGCAGTGAGACAGATTATAGCAATCAGCCCCAGCATTTT
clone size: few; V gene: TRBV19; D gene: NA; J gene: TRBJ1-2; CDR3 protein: CASSIAGYDGYTF; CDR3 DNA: TGTGCCAGTAGTATAGCAGGGTACGATGGCTACACCTTC